The sequence of this T cell receptor beta chain was determined in a study of immune heterogeneity within non-small cell lung tumors (dated 2018 in TCRdb). As for the study more broadly: By histology, the tumors included roughly 9 non-squamous carcinomas, a few squamous cell carcinomas and 1 tumor not otherwise specified. Whole-exome sequencing, RNA-seq and TCR beta repertoire sequencing were combined for multiple spatially distinct regions from each NSCLC tumor so that intratumoral immune heterogeneity could be examined. TCR repertoire analysis included about 60 tumor loci from about 14 patients, whereas transcriptome data included only about 45 loci from 12 patients. For mutant peptides 8 to 11 amino acids long, netMHCpan-3.0 predicted neoantigen binding to the HLA alleles of each patient. Here is what the overall study found, with its caveats: Within a given patient, the same dominant CDR3B clonotypes showed up repeatedly across loci, although different tumor locations also carried unique high-frequency clones. Local T-cell repertoire clonality showed a statistically significant but moderate positive correlation with local tumor mutational burden (R about 0.35). High-frequency TCR beta clonotypes were found to be largely distinct between individual patients.

The TCR beta CDR3 region was amplified with a multiplex PCR system, in which a first round of about 10 cycles was run using 32 V-gene forward and 13 J-gene reverse primers. First-round PCR used a QIAGEN Multiplex PCR Kit, and primer sequences were filed in Chinese patent CN105087789A. In a second PCR round, Illumina universal primers were added with the Phusion High-Fidelity PCR Kit. TCR libraries were paired-end sequenced at 151 bp read length on the Illumina HiSeq X Ten platform. The source study handled its data this way. Reads lacking multiplex PCR primers were removed with Cutadapt, read pairs were merged with PEAR, and CDR3 regions were called with MiXCR default settings. Repertoire diversity was assessed by Shannon entropy, and clonality was calculated as one minus the Shannon entropy divided by the ln of the count of productive unique sequences. Clonotypes present at frequencies of at least 0.5% were defined as dominant or high-frequency T-cell clones. Using fastp trimming at Q25 and MiXCR clonotype assembly, TCRdb reanalyzed the public sequencing data and kept in-frame beta chains. Each CDR3 protein appears once, grouped with its most common genes and DNA. These V and J calls are TCRdb output, not the study's own analysis. The sample contains almost 3,000 distinct CDR3 sequences, roughly 25% of them found a single time. Of the sample, 15% to 20% falls within the top ten clones.

This clonotype was seen a handful of times. It lacks a known antigen. Base qualities are not provided; no much larger clone lies one nucleotide away. The CDR3 contains 16 residues, cysteine and phenylalanine counted. Only CDR3 DNA remains: 48 bases, in frame from the first base. V has 6 bases trimmed and J has 2 bases trimmed; junction bases matching no gene number 10. CDR1 and CDR2 are drawn from the germline V gene: MNHNS, SASEGT. The TCR template was genomic DNA extracted from bulk tumor tissue, and around 610 ng of gDNA was amplified for each sample. During surgery, multiple biopsies were taken from each primary tumor and placed as far apart as possible within the tumor mass. The study cohort was described as untreated, and the patients were newly diagnosed NSCLC cases having curative surgery. The donor group was made up of under 16 newly diagnosed non-small cell lung cancer patients undergoing surgery with curative intent. A couple of independent pathologists reviewed the resected tumor masses. Only DNA and RNA samples of high quality went on to sequencing.

The sequence joins TRBV6-1 to TRBJ2-7, with 10 junctional bases fitting TRBD2. This receptor was identified in a female donor with non-small cell lung cancer. The source material was lung tumor tissue. This receptor carries the CDR3 CASRFRWTSGTYEQYF. The nucleotides read TGTGCCAGCAGGTTTCGATGGACTAGCGGCACCTACGAGCAGTACTTC.